This TCR beta chain was found in a study of monozygotic twins with inflammatory bowel disease (dated by TCRdb to the late 2010s). With respect to the entire study: The complete study included 30 or so monozygotic twin pairs: 19 IBD-discordant Danish pairs and nine German pairs, of which four were IBD-concordant and five were IBD-discordant. The search for disease-associated traits relied mainly on comparing, within discordant pairs, IBD patients with their genetically identical healthy co-twins. Each individual had, on average, about 151 000 unique TCRalpha sequences and 181 000 unique TCRbeta sequences available for analysis. Results and caveats for the whole study, not just this receptor: Fewer clonotypes were shared with other individuals by IBD patients than by healthy twins, most markedly in patients showing signs of disease activity. Because patients received different immunosuppressive treatments, the repertoires may have picked up extra background noise and variability between individuals. TCRbeta repertoire diversity, by inverse Simpson index, was decreased in IBD patients compared with their healthy co-twins. The analysis was unable to tell different T cell subtypes apart. Repertoire similarity did not differ between concordant and discordant twins, which could be due to limited statistical power. The results gave no support for a single strong signal or clonotype linked to IBD.

Worth noting for this clonotype: Which antigen it targets is not known.

Receptor amplification or capture employed 5' RACE. Each TCR library was prepared from about 4,000 ng of total RNA. For each sample, cDNA synthesis was carried out in eight separate reactions using SMARTScribe reverse transcriptase. During cDNA synthesis, template switching was used to introduce unique molecular identifiers that contained a 6-nucleotide sample barcode. TCRalpha and TCRbeta cDNA was amplified by two nested PCRs of approximately 17 and 9 cycles, with bead purification after each PCR. Before amplification, cDNA was treated with uracil DNA-glycosylase and purified using the QIAquick PCR purification kit. The second PCR added Illumina TruSeq-compatible adapters along with sample-specific barcodes. TapeStation and Qubit were used to check library quality and concentration, and 4 to 6 ng of each library went into the pool. Sequencing of the pooled libraries was done on an Illumina HiSeq2500 single-index Rapid Run using custom sequencing primers and 2 x 100 bp reads. For the original study's pipeline: MiGEC version 1.2.6 was used for UMI-based consensus assembly, which corrected PCR and sequencing errors. MiXCR version 2.1.1 was used for V(D)J alignment, clonotype assembly and CDR3 extraction. Normalisation of gene usage, clonotype sharing and MAIT/NKT TCR abundance was achieved by analysing the top 1000, 10 000 and 20 000 clonotypes per sample. After downsampling to 27 000 UMIs, diversity was calculated as the inverse Simpson index using the vegan R package. Paired Mann-Whitney U tests were applied to discordant twin pairs, and Benjamini-Hochberg correction was used for multiple testing. Following TCRdb reprocessing, every CDR3 protein sequence forms one entry, and DNA is not provided. These V and J calls are TCRdb output, not the study's own analysis. This sample's records show around 370,000 distinct CDR3 sequences. Together, the top ten hold just over 2.5% of the sample.

From each donor, an approximately 2.3 ml peripheral blood sample was collected into PAXgene tubes and kept at -80 degrees C. Without T cell sorting, total RNA was isolated from whole blood using the PAXgene blood miRNA kit on an automated QIAcube. Peripheral blood from monozygotic twin pairs, either concordant or discordant for inflammatory bowel disease, underwent deep TCRalpha and TCRbeta repertoire profiling that used unique molecular barcoding. For every twin pair, smoking habits were documented, and each individual was categorised as a current, former or never smoker. This TCR derives from a human donor with ulcerative colitis or Crohn's disease, or a healthy co-twin of an affected twin (not recorded which). Sequenced material: blood.

CDR3 region: CAGSTLRGKNTEAFF. The rearranged segments are TRBV6-1 and TRBJ1-1; the D gene TCRdb calls, TRBD1, cannot be checked with no DNA. The CDR3 runs 15 residues from the cysteine to the phenylalanine. The protein alone is recorded here. Looking up the germline V gene yields CDR1 MNHNS and CDR2 SASEGT.